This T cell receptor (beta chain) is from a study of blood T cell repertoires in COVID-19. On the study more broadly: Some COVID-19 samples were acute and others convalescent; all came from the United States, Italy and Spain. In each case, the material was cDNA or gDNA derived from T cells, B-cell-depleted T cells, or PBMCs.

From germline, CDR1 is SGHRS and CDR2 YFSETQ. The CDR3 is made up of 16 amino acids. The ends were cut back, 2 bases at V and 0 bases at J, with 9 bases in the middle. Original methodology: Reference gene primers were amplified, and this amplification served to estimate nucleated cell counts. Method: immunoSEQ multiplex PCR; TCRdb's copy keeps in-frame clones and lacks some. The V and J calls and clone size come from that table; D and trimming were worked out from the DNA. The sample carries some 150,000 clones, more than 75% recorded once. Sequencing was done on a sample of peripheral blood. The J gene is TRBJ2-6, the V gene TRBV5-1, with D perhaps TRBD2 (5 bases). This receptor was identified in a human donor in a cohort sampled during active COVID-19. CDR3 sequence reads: CASSLTGSSGANVLTF. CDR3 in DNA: TGCGCCAGCAGCTTAACGGGGAGCTCTGGGGCCAACGTCCTGACTTTC.